These 2 T cell receptor beta chains came from one sample sequenced in a study of T-cell reconstitution after alpha-beta-depleted transplantation in children. A library of TCRbeta sequences, prepared with unique molecular identifiers, was generated. TCRdb fed the PCR reads into MiXCR, producing one record per CDR3 protein. Of hundreds of thousands of distinct CDR3 sequences listed, 7% to 9% were seen once; the top ten hold 35%. The starting material was PBMCs, mostly from graft donor cells, obtained 360 days after TCRalphabeta/CD19-depleted stem cell transplant. The receptors derive from a male patient under 10 years old who had a stem cell transplant for acute myeloid leukemia, so the T cells may come from the graft donor.

This clonotype was seen ten or more times. The rearrangement joins TRBV29-1 to TRBJ2-3, with a possible D match to TRBD2 (5 bases). V lost 5 bases and J 5 bases, leaving 17 bases between the germline ends. This CDR3 has 14 amino acids. The germline CDR1 and CDR2 sequences are SQVTM and ANQGSEA. The CDR3 is CSVFRERNEDTQYF. In DNA form, the CDR3 reads TGCAGCGTTTTTCGGGAAAGGAATGAAGATACGCAGTATTTT.

This clonotype was counted only a few times. This chain connects TRBV12-3 or TRBV12-4 to TRBJ2-7; perhaps TRBD2 as D (5 bases). The CDR3 contains 15 residues. Trimming shortened V by 6 bases and J by 4 bases, and 19 bases separated the two germline ends. CDR3 nucleotide sequence: TGTGCCAGCAGGCCCCCATTAGCGTCTGGATACGAGCAGTACTTC. It yields the protein CASRPPLASGYEQYF.